This entry lists 10 T cell receptor beta chains sequenced from one sample in a study of OX40 agonist ivuxolimab in advanced cancers. Clones were read by immunoSEQ multiplex PCR, and TCRdb kept only the in-frame ones, dropping some. The table lists tens of thousands of clones, over 75% of them singletons, with about 18% in the top ten. Sample: CD4+ or CD8+ T cells sorted from blood, taken in a trial of the OX40 agonist ivuxolimab. These receptor sequences come from an adult with an advanced solid tumor such as melanoma, head and neck, liver or kidney cancer.

The genes are TRBV7-8 and TRBJ1-2; unclear D gene. CDR1 SGHVS and CDR2 FQNEAQ come from the germline V gene. The germline V and J ends were trimmed by 4 bases and 0 bases, with 21 bases remaining between them. This CDR3 spans 18 amino acids. The CDR3 region has the DNA TGTGCCAGCAGCTCTCGTGTTGCGGACGGAGCCTCTAACTATGGCTACACCTTC. It yields the protein CASSSRVADGASNYGYTF. The whole variable domain, remainder taken from reference TRBV7-8 and TRBJ1-2, is GAGVSQSPRYKVAKRGQDVALRCDPISGHVSLFWYQQALGQGPEFLTYFQNEAQLDKSGLPSDRFFAERPEGSVSTLKIQRTQQEDSAVYLCASSSRVADGASNYGYTFGSGTRLTVV.

This chain connects TRBV28 to TRBJ2-1; 7 bases are shared with TRBD2. This CDR3 comprises 15 residues. Losses at the gene ends were 5 bases for V and 7 bases for J; bases not matched to a gene: 11. Germline assignment: CDR1 MDHEN and CDR2 SYDVKM. In nucleotides, the CDR3 is TGTGCCAGCAGTAATGCGGGAGTATGGGCTAATGAGCAGTTCTTC. Protein product: CASSNAGVWANEQFF.

The rearrangement links TRBV28 to TRBJ2-4; 11 bases fit TRBD2. Germline trimming cut 3 bases from V and 0 bases from J; bases unmatched to any gene: 10. Germline V gene sequence: CDR1 MDHEN, CDR2 SYDVKM. The CDR3 extends over 19 amino acids. The CDR3 DNA is TGTGCCAGCAGTTTCGGGGGGCCGACTAGCGGGGTAGCCAAAAACATTCAGTACTTC. Amino acid sequence: CASSFGGPTSGVAKNIQYF.

J is TRBJ2-7 and V is TRBV4-3, with no clear D. This CDR3 is 14 amino acids long. In germline, CDR1 is LGHNA, CDR2 YSLEER. The germline V and J ends were trimmed by 2 bases and 0 bases, with 8 bases remaining between them. As DNA, the CDR3 is TGCGCCAGCAGCCAACAAGAGAGCTCCTACGAGCAGTACTTC. Translated: CASSQQESSYEQYF.

This clone was seen once. This rearrangement joins TRBV7-3 to TRBJ2-7; D unclear. The CDR3 is 15 amino acids. The V gene's germline CDR1 is SGHTA and CDR2 FQGTGA. With 2 bases removed from V and 2 bases from J, the gap between germline ends came to 13 bases. The CDR3 region has the DNA TGTGCCAGCAGCTTAGGGTCATTGGGTGCCTACGAGCAGTACTTC. Its translation is CASSLGSLGAYEQYF.

Here the CDR3 reads CASSSLGGESYEQYF. CDR3 bases: TGTGCCAGCAGCTCACTGGGGGGGGAGAGTTACGAGCAGTACTTC. This chain links TRBV4-2 with TRBJ2-7, with TRBD2 matching over 7 bases. The germline CDR1 and CDR2 sequences are LGHNA and YNFKEQ. The CDR3 runs to 15 residues. J was trimmed by 4 bases and V by 5 bases; bases with no gene match: 11.

The rearrangement joins TRBV29-1 to TRBJ2-7, with D maybe TRBD2 (7 bases). CDR3 length equals 11 residues. Germline CDR1 and CDR2: SQVTM and ANQGSEA. The V gene lost 4 bases and the J gene lost 6 bases, with 10 bases spanning the gap. The CDR3 region is CSVVGGAEQYF. In nucleotides, the CDR3 is TGCAGCGTTGTGGGGGGGGCCGAGCAGTACTTC.

The chain recombines TRBV27 with TRBJ2-1, with 7 bases that match TRBD2. The trim removed 4 bases at V and 7 bases at J, leaving 13 bases unmatched. The germline CDR1 and CDR2 sequences are MNHEY and SMNVEV (reference sequence). The CDR3 is made up of 16 amino acids. CDR3 nucleotides: TGTGCCAGCAGTTCCCGCCTAGCGGTCACGGGGAATGAGCAGTTCTTC. Its protein is CASSSRLAVTGNEQFF.

V gene TRBV7-9 combines with J gene TRBJ1-2; D is uncertain. V shed 3 bases and J shed 0 bases, with 11 bases lying between them. The germline gives CDR1 SEHNR, CDR2 FQNEAQ (reference sequence). The CDR3 sequence is 15 residues long. The CDR3 DNA sequence: TGTGCCAGCAGCTTTGGACCGTTAACTAACTATGGCTACACCTTC. Protein sequence: CASSFGPLTNYGYTF.

The chain uses TRBV4-3 and TRBJ2-3; the D call may be TRBD1 or TRBD2 (5 bases each). Germline lookup yields CDR1 LGHNA and CDR2 YSLEER. This CDR3 has 17 residues. V gave up 2 bases and J gave up 6 bases, with 21 bases separating them. The CDR3, as DNA: TGCGCCAGCAGCCAATGGACTCAAGGGGCCCCGTTCGATACGCAGTATTTT. Protein sequence: CASSQWTQGAPFDTQYF.